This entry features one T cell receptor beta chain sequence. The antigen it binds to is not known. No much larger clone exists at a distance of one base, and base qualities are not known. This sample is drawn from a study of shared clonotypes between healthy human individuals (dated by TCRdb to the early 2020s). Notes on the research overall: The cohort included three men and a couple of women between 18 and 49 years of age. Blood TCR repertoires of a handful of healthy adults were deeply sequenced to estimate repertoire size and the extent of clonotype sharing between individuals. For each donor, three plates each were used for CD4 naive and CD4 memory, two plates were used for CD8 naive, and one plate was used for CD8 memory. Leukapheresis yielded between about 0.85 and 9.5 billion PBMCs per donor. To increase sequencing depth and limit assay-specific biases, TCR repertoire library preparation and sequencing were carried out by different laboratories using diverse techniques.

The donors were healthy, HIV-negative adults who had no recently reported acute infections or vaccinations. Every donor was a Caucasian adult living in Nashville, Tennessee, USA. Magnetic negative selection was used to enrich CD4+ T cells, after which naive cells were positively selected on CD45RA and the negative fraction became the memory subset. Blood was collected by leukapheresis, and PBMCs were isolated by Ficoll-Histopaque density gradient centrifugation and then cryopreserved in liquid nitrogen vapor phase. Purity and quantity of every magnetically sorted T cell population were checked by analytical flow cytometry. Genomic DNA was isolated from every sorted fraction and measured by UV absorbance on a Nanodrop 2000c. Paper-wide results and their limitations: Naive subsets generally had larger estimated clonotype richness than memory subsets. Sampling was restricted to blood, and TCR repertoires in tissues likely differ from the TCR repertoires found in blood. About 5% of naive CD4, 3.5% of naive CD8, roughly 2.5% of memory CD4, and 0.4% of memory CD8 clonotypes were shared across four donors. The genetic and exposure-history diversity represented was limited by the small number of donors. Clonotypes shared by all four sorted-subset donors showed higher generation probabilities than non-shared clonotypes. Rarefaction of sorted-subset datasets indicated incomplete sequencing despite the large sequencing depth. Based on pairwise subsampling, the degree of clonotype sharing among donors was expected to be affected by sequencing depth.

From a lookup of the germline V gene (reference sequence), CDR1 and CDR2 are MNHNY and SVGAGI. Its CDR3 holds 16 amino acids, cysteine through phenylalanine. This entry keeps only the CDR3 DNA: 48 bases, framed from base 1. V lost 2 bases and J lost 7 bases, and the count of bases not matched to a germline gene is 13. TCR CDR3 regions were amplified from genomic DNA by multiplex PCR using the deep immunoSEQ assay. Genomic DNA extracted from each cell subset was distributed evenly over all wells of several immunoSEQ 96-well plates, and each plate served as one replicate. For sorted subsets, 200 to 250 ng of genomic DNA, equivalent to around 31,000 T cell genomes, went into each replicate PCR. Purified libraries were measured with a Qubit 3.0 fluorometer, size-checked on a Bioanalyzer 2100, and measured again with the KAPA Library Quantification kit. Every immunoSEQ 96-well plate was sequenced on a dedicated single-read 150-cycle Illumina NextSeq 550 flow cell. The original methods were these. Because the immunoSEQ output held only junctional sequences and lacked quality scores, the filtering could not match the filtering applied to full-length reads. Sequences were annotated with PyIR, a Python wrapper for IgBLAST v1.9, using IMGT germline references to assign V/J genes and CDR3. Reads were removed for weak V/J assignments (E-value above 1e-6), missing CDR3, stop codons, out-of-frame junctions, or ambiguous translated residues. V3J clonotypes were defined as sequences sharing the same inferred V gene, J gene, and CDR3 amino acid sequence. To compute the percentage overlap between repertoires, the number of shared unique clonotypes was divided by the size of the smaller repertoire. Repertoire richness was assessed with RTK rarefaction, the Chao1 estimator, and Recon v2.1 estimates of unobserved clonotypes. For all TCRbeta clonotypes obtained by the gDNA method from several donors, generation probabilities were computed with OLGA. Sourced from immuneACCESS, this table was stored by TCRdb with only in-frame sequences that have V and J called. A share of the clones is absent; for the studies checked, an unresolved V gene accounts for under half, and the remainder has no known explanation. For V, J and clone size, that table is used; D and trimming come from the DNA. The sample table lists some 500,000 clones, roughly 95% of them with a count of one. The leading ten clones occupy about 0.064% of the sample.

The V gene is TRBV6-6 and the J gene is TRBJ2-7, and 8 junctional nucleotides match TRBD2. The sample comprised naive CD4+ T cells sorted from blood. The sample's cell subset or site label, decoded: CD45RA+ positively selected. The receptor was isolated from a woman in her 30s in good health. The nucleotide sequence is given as TGTGCCAGCAGTTACCCCGAAAAGCGGGAGAAAGGGGAGCAGTACTTC. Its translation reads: CASSYPEKREKGEQYF.